Listed here are 5 T cell receptor beta chains from one sample, sequenced in a study of CD8 T cells in ankylosing spondylitis. Each CDR3 protein is one row after TCRdb ran MiXCR on the 5' RACE reads. Of 300,000 to 400,000 distinct CDR3 sequences listed, 14% to 15% are singletons. The material sequenced was blood, either unsorted or a sorted T cell fraction (not recorded which). Receptors were obtained from a male donor with ankylosing spondylitis or in good health (not recorded which).

There are a few counts of this clonotype. The chain couples TRBV5-1 to TRBJ1-3; D unresolved. The V gene lost 1 base and the J gene lost 0 bases, with 11 bases spanning the gap. CDR3 size: 16 residues. Germline values: CDR1 SGHRS, CDR2 YFSETQ. The chain's CDR3 is CASSLSPSSSGNTIYF. The CDR3 DNA is TGCGCCAGCAGCTTGAGTCCCAGCAGCTCTGGAAACACCATATATTTT.

The rearrangement joins TRBV12-5 to TRBJ2-2; the D gene is possibly TRBD2 (5 bases). With 5 bases removed from V and 1 base from J, the gap between germline ends came to 8 bases. This CDR3 has 14 amino acids. Germline V gene lookup returns CDR1 LGHNT and CDR2 FRNRAP. CDR3 nucleotides: TGTGCTAGTGGTGTCCGGGGGAACACCGGGGAGCTGTTTTTT. Translated, it gives CASGVRGNTGELFF.

This clonotype was seen a few times. The CDR3 DNA follows: TGTGCCAGCAGCTTGGTCGGCTGGCAGGGGACGCAGTATTTT. This translates into CASSLVGWQGTQYF. This sequence joins TRBV7-2 and TRBJ2-3, with D possibly TRBD1 on 6 matching bases. The CDR3 spans 14 residues. Germline values: CDR1 SGHTA, CDR2 FQGNSA. V was clipped by 3 bases and J by 9 bases, with 16 bases between them.

This clonotype was counted a few times. V usage is TRBV4-2 and J usage is TRBJ1-1; 11 bases match TRBD1. Germline CDR1 LGHNA, CDR2 YNFKEQ. The CDR3 is made up of 18 amino acids. Trimming removed 0 bases from V and 4 bases from J; junction bases left unmatched: 10. CDR3 coding DNA: TGTGCCAGCAGCCAAGATCCCGGGACAGGGGGGTGGCCCACTGAAGCTTTCTTT. Translating gives CASSQDPGTGGWPTEAFF.

The chain is built from TRBV29-1 and TRBJ2-7, with a weak D call TRBD2 (6 bases). Trimming shortened V by 3 bases and J by 6 bases, and 15 bases separated the two germline ends. The CDR3 has 13 amino acids. Germline CDR1 and CDR2: SQVTM and ANQGSEA. CDR3 residues: CSVEGWRGGEQYF. The CDR3 DNA reads TGCAGCGTTGAGGGGTGGAGGGGCGGCGAGCAGTACTTC.